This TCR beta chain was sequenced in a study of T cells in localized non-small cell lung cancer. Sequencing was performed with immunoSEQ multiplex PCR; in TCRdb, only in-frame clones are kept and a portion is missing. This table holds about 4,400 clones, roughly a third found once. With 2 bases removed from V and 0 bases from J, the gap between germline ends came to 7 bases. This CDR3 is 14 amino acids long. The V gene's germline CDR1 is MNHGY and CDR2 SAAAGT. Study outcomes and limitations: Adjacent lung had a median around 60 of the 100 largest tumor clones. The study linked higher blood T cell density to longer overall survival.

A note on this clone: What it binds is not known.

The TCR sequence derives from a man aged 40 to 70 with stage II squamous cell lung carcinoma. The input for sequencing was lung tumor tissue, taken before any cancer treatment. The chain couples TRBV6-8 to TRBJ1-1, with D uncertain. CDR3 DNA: TGTGCCAGCAGTTACGGGCGGTTGAACACTGAAGCTTTCTTT. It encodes CASSYGRLNTEAFF.